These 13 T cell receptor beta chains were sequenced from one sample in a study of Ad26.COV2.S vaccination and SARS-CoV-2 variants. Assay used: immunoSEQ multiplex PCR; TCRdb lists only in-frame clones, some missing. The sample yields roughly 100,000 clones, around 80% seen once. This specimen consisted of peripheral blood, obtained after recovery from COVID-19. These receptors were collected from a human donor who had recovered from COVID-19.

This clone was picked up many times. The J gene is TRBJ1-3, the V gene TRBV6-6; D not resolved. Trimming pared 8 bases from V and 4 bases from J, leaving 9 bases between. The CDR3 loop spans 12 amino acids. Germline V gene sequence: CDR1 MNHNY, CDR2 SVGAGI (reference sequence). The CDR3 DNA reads TGTGCCAGCCGGGGAGCGGGAAACACCATATATTTT. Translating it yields CASRGAGNTIYF.

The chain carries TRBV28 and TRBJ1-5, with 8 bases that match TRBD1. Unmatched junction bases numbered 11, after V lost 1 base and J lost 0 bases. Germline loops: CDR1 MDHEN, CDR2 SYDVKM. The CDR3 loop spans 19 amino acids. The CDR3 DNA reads TGTGCCAGCAGTTTATTAGGTACAGGGGGAAGCTATAGCAATCAGCCCCAGCATTTT. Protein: CASSLLGTGGSYSNQPQHF.

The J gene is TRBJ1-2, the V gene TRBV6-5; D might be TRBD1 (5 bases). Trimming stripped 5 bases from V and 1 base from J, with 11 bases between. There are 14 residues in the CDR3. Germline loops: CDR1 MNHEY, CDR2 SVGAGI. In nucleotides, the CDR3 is TGTGCCAGCAGTAGGGACCGGAATAACTATGGCTACACCTTC. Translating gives CASSRDRNNYGYTF.

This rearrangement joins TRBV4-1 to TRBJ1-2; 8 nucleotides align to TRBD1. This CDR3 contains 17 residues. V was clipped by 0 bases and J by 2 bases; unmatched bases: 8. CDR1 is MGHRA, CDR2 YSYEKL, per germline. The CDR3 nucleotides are TGCGCCAGCAGCCAAGACACCGGGACAGGTTCAAACTATGGCTACACCTTC. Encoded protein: CASSQDTGTGSNYGYTF.

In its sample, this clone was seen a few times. The CDR3 nucleotides read TGTGCCAGCAGTGTGAGGAAGCTAACTAACTATGGCTACACCTTC. Translation gives CASSVRKLTNYGYTF. The genes are TRBV2 and TRBJ1-2; the D is unclear. Trimming pared 4 bases from V and 0 bases from J, leaving 12 bases between. CDR3 length: 15 amino acids. Germline V gene data show CDR1 as SNHLY and CDR2 as FYNNEI. Full variable domain (rest looked up from reference TRBV2 and TRBJ1-2): EPEVTQTPSHQVTQMGQEVILRCVPISNHLYFYWYRQILGQKVEFLVSFYNNEISEKSEIFDDQFSVERPDGSNFTLKIRSTKLEDSAMYFCASSVRKLTNYGYTFGSGTRLTVV.

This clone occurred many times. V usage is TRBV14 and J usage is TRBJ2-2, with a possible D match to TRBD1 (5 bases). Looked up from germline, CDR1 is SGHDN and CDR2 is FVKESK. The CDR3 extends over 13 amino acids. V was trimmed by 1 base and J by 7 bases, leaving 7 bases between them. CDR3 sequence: CASSQAGHGELFF. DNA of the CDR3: TGTGCCAGCAGCCAAGCAGGACACGGGGAGCTGTTTTTT.

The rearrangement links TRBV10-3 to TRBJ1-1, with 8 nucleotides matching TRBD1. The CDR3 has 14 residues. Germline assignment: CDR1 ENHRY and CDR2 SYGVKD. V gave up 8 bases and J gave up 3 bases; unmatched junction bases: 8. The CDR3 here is CAIRTGRQDTEAFF. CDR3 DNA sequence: TGTGCCATCCGGACAGGGCGGCAGGACACTGAAGCTTTCTTT.

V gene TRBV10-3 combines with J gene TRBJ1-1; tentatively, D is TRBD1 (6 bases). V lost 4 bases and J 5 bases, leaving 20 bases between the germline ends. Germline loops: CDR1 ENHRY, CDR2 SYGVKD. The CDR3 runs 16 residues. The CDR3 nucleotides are TGTGCCATCAGTGGCCCTCTACAGGGTCGAACTACTGAAGCTTTCTTT. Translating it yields CAISGPLQGRTTEAFF.

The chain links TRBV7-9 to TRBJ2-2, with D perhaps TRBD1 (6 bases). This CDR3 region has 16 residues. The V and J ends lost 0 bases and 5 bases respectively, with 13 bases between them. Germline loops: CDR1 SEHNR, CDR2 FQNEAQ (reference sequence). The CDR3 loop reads CASSLAPGTKTGELFF. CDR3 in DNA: TGTGCCAGCAGCTTAGCCCCGGGGACAAAAACCGGGGAGCTGTTTTTT.

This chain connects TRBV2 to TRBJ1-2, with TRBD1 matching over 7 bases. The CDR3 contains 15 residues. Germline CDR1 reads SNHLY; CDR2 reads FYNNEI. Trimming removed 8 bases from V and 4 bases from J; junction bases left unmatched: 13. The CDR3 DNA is TGTGCCAGCTGCATGAGCGGGGACAGCCCCTATGGCTACACCTTC. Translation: CASCMSGDSPYGYTF.

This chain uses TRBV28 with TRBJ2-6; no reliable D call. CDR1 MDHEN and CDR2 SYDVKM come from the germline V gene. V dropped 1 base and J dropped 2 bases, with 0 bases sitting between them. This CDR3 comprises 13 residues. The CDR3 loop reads CASSLSGANVLTF. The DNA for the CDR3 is TGTGCCAGCAGTTTATCTGGGGCCAACGTCCTGACTTTC.

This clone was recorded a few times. The CDR3 region is CASSQGSTNEKLFF. The CDR3, as DNA: TGTGCCAGCAGTCAGGGCTCAACTAATGAAAAACTGTTTTTT. This chain links TRBV28 with TRBJ1-4, with a tentative D call TRBD1 (5 bases). The V end was cut by 5 bases, the J end by 0 bases, with 7 bases between. The CDR3 runs 14 residues. Germline-derived CDR1 and CDR2 are MDHEN and SYDVKM.

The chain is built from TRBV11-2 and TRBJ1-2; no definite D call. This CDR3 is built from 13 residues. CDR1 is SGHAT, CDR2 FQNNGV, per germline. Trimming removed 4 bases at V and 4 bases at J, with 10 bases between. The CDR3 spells CASSYTTAYGYTF. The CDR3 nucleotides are TGTGCCAGCAGCTACACAACCGCCTATGGCTACACCTTC. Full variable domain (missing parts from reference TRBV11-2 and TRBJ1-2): EAGVAQSPRYKIIEKRQSVAFWCNPISGHATLYWYQQILGQGPKLLIQFQNNGVVDDSQLPKDRFSAERLKGVDSTLKIQPAKLEDSAVYLCASSYTTAYGYTFGSGTRLTVV.